Included here is one T cell receptor (beta chain) sequence, with context. TCRdb re-derived calls from the 5' RACE reads in MiXCR, one entry per CDR3 protein. The sample records about 560,000 distinct CDR3 sequences, about a fifth being singletons. Germline lookup yields CDR1 MNHEY and CDR2 SVGAGI. The CDR3 loop spans 16 amino acids. V was pared by 0 bases and J by 2 bases, with 6 bases of the junction left unmatched. The data originate from a study of T-cell memory formation after mild COVID-19. Material for sequencing was PBMCs or a T cell subset sorted from them (not recorded which). The receptor was isolated from an adult woman who had mild COVID-19 (a few samples of this study predate the infection). Cell type and time point are not known. J is TRBJ2-5 and V is TRBV6-5, with 7 bases that match TRBD2. DNA of the CDR3: TGTGCCAGCAGTTACTCTGGCTCCGGGGGGCAAGAGACCCAGTACTTC. It encodes CASSYSGSGGQETQYF.